This TCR beta chain comes out of a study of T cells in Graves' hyperthyroidism and ophthalmopathy. The germline V and J ends were trimmed by 6 bases and 2 bases, with 12 bases remaining between them. Germline values: CDR1 MNHNS, CDR2 SASEGT. The CDR3 runs to 14 residues. There are many counts of this clonotype. Amplification targeted TCR beta CDR3 regions from RNA transcripts. Primed by the HTBI set, a first-round RT-PCR was run on the TCR CDR3. TCRdb reprocessed the multiplex PCR reads via MiXCR and lists one record per CDR3 protein. The data hold under 350,000 distinct CDR3 sequences, with around 20% observed a single time.

The sample taken for sequencing was blood. The genes are TRBV6-1 and TRBJ2-3; the D gene could be TRBD1 or TRBD2 (5 bases each). The origin of this receptor is a woman aged 45-65 years with Graves' hyperthyroidism. The CDR3 reads CASRRGGNTDTQYF. For the CDR3, the DNA is TGTGCCAGCAGGAGGGGCGGAAACACAGATACGCAGTATTTT.